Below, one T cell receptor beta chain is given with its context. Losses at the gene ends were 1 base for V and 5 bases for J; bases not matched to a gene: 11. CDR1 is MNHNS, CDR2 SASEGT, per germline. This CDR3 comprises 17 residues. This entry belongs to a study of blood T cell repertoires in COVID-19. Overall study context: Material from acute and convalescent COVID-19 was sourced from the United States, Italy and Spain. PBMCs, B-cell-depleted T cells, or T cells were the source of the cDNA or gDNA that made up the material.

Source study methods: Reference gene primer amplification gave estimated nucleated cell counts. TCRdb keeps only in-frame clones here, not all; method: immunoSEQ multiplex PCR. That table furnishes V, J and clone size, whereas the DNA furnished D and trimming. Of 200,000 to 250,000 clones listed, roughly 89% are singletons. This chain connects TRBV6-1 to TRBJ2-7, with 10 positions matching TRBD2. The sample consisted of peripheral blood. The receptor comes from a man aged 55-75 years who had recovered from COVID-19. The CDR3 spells CASSEVVSSGSSHEQYF. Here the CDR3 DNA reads TGTGCCAGCAGTGAAGTGGTTTCTAGCGGGAGTTCCCACGAGCAGTACTTC.